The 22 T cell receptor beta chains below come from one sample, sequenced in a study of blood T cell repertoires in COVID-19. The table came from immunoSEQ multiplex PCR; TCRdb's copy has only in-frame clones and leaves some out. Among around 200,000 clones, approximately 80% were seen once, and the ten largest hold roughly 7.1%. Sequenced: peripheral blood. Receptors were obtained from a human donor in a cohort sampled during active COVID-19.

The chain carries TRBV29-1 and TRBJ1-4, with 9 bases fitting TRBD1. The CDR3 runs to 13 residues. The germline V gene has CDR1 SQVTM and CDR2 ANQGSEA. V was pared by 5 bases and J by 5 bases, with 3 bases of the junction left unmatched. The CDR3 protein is CSVQGTGNEKLFF. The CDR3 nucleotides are TGCAGCGTTCAGGGGACAGGGAATGAAAAACTGTTTTTT.

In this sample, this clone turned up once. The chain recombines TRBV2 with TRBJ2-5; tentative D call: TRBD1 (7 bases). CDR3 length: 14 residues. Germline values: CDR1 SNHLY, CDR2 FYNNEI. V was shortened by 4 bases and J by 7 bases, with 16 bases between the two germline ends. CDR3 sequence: CASSGLRQGGTQYF. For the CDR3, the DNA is TGTGCCAGCAGTGGGCTGAGACAGGGAGGGACCCAGTACTTC.

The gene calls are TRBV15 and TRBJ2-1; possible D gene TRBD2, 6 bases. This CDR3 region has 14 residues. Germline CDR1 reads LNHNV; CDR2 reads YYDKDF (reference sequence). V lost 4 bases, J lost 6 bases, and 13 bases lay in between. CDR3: CATSTEWGVNEQFF. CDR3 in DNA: TGTGCCACCAGCACGGAGTGGGGGGTCAATGAGCAGTTCTTC.

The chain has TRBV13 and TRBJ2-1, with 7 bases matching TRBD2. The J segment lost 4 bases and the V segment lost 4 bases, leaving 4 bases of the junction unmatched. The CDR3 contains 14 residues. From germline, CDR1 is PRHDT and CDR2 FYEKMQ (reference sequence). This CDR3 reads CASSYWGGYNEQFF. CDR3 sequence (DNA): TGTGCCAGCAGCTACTGGGGGGGATACAATGAGCAGTTCTTC.

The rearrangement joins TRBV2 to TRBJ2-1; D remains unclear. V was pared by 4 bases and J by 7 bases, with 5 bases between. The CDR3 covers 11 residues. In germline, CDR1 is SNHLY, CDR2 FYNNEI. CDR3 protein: CASSAMNEQFF. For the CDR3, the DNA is TGTGCCAGCAGTGCCATGAATGAGCAGTTCTTC. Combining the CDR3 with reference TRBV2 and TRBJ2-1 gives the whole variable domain EPEVTQTPSHQVTQMGQEVILRCVPISNHLYFYWYRQILGQKVEFLVSFYNNEISEKSEIFDDQFSVERPDGSNFTLKIRSTKLEDSAMYFCASSAMNEQFFGPGTRLTVL.

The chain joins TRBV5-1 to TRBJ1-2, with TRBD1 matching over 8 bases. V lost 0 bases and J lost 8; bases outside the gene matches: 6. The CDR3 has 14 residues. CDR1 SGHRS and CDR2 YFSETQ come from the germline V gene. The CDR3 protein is CASSLEITGGGYTF. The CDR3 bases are TGCGCCAGCAGCTTGGAAATTACAGGGGGAGGCTACACCTTC.

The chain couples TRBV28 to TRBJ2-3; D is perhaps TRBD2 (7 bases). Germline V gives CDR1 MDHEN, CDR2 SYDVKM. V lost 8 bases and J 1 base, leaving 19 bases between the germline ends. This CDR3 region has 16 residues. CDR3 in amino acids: CASCEGGSEGTDTQYF. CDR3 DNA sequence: TGTGCCAGCTGTGAGGGGGGGTCAGAGGGCACAGATACGCAGTATTTT.

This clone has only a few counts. CDR3 sequence: CASSLVAGSRNTEAFF. The CDR3 nucleotides are TGCGCCAGCAGCTTGGTGGCGGGGTCACGGAACACTGAAGCTTTCTTT. The chain links TRBV5-1 to TRBJ1-1, with D unresolved. The V end was cut by 0 bases, the J end by 1 base, with 13 bases between. The length of the CDR3 is 16 residues. In germline, CDR1 is SGHRS, CDR2 YFSETQ.

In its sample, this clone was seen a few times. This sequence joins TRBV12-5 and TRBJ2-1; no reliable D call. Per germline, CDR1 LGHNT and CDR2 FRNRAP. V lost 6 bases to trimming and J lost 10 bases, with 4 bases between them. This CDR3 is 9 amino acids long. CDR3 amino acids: CASGAEQFF. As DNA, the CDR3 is TGTGCTAGTGGGGCAGAGCAGTTCTTC.

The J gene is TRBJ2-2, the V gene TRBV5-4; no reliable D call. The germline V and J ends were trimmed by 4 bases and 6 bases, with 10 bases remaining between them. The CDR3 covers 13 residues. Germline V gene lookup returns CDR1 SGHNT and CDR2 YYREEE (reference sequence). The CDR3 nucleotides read TGTGCCAGCAGCCAGGATCCCCCCGGGGAGCTGTTTTTT. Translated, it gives CASSQDPPGELFF.

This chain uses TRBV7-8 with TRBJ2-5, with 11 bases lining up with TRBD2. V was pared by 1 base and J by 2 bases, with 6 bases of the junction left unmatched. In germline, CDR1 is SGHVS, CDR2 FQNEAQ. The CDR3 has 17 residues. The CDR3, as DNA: TGTGCCAGCAGCTTAGGTCTAGCGGGGGGACTACAAGAGACCCAGTACTTC. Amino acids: CASSLGLAGGLQETQYF.

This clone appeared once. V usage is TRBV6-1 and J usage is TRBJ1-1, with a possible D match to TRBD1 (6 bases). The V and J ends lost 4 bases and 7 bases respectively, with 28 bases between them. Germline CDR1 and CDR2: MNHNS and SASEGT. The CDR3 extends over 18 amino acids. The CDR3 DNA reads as TGTGCCAGCAGTGGAAGTCATTCCGGGACACCCGTCGGAGGTGAAGCTTTCTTT. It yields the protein CASSGSHSGTPVGGEAFF.

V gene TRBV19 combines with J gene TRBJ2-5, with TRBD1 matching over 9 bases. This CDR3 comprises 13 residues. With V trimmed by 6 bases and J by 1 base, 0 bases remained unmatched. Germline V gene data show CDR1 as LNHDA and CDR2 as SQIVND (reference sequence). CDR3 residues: CASRGQGQETQYF. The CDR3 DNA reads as TGTGCCAGTAGGGGACAGGGCCAAGAGACCCAGTACTTC. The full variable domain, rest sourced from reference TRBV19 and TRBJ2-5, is DGGITQSPKYLFRKEGQNVTLSCEQNLNHDAMYWYRQDPGQGLRLIYYSQIVNDFQKGDIAEGYSVSREKKESFPLTVTSAQKNPTAFYLCASRGQGQETQYFGPGTRLLVL.

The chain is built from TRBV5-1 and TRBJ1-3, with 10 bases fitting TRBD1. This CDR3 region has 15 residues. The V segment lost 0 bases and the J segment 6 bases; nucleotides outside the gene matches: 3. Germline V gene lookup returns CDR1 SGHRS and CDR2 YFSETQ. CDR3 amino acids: CASSLAGQGTNTIYF. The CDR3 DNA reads TGCGCCAGCAGCTTGGCGGGACAGGGGACAAACACCATATATTTT.

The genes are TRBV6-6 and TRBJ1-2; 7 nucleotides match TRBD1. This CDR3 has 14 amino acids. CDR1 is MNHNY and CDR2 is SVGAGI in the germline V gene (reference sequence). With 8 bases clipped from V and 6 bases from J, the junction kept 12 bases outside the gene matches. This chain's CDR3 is CASWQGDWRNGYTF. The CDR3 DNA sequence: TGTGCCAGCTGGCAGGGGGACTGGCGGAATGGCTACACCTTC.

The CDR3 here is CASTHYYTHDSNGYTF. For the CDR3, the DNA is TGTGCCAGCACCCACTATTACACCCATGATTCGAATGGCTACACCTTC. The chain links TRBV11-2 to TRBJ1-2; D call uncertain. V was pared by 7 bases and J by 6 bases, with 24 bases between. The CDR3 covers 16 residues. From germline, CDR1 is SGHAT and CDR2 FQNNGV.

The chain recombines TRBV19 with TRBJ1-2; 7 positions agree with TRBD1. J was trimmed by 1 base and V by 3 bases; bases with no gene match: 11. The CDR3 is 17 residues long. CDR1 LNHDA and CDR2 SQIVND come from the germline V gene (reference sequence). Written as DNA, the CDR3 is TGTGCCAGTAGTATCTCGGCAGGGGGGTTGGTTAACTATGGCTACACCTTC. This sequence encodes CASSISAGGLVNYGYTF. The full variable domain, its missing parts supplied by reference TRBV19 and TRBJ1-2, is DGGITQSPKYLFRKEGQNVTLSCEQNLNHDAMYWYRQDPGQGLRLIYYSQIVNDFQKGDIAEGYSVSREKKESFPLTVTSAQKNPTAFYLCASSISAGGLVNYGYTFGSGTRLTVV.

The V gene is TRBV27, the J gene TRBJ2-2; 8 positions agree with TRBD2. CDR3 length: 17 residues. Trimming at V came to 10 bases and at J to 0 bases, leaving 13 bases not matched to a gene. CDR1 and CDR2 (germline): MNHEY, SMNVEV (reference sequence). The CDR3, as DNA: TGTGCCACCAAGAGCTTCGGGCGGGGGGCGAACACCGGGGAGCTGTTTTTT. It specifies CATKSFGRGANTGELFF.

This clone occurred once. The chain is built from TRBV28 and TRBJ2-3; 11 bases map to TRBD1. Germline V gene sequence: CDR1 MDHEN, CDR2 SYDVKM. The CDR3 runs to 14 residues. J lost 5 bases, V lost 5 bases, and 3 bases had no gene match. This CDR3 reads CASSLGTGGDTQYF. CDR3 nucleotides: TGTGCCAGCAGTCTAGGGACAGGGGGAGATACGCAGTATTTT.

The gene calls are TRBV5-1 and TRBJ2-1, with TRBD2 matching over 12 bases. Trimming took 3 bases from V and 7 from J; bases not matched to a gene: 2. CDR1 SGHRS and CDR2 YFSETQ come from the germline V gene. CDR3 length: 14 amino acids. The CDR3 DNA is TGCGCCAGCAGCTCCCTAGCGGGGGGGAATGAGCAGTTCTTC. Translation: CASSSLAGGNEQFF. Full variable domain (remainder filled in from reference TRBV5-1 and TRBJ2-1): KAGVTQTPRYLIKTRGQQVTLSCSPISGHRSVSWYQQTPGQGLQFLFEYFSETQRNKGNFPGRFSGRQFSNSRSEMNVSTLELGDSALYLCASSSLAGGNEQFFGPGTRLTVL.

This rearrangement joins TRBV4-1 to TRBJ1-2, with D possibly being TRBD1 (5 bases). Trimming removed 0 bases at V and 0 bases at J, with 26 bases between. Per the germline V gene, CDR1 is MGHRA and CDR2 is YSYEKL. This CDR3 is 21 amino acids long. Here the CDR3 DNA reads TGCGCCAGCAGCCAAGAAGATGGGGTTCTCGGACACATAAATTCTAACTATGGCTACACCTTC. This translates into CASSQEDGVLGHINSNYGYTF.

The CDR3 sequence: CASSADRLAGDLPFYNEQFF. CDR3 DNA: TGTGCCAGCAGCGCGGACAGACTAGCGGGGGACCTCCCGTTCTACAATGAGCAGTTCTTC. The chain combines TRBV2 with TRBJ2-1; 12 nucleotides align to TRBD2. This CDR3 is 20 amino acids long. Germline CDR1 SNHLY, CDR2 FYNNEI. Trimming at V came to 6 bases and at J to 3 bases, leaving 18 bases not matched to a gene.